The clone carrying this T cell receptor (beta chain) was detected only once. These data come from a study of blood T cell repertoires in COVID-19. Study-level background: Researchers got acute and convalescent COVID-19 samples from the United States, Italy and Spain. PBMCs, B-cell-depleted T cells, or T cells provided the cDNA or gDNA that made up the material.

J gave up 7 bases and V 6 bases, and 7 bases lay outside the gene matches. The V gene's germline CDR1 is SEHNR and CDR2 FQNEAQ (reference sequence). The CDR3 is 14 residues long. In the original workflow: Cell counts per sample came from amplifying reference gene primers. Libraries were prepared by immunoSEQ multiplex PCR; TCRdb keeps only in-frame clonotypes and omits some of them. Clone size and V and J calls were adopted from that table, with D and trimming inferred from the DNA. The sample consists of under 200,000 clones, 87% of them appearing once. This TCR derives from a man aged 55 to 70 with active or convalescent COVID-19. Sequenced sample: peripheral blood. The rearrangement links TRBV7-9 to TRBJ1-4; the match to TRBD1 covers 8 bases. The CDR3 bases are TGTGCCAGCAGACTACAGGGGGAATCTGAAAAACTGTTTTTT. Protein: CASRLQGESEKLFF.